The clone carrying this TCR beta chain was found many times. This sample was taken from a study of T cells after yellow fever vaccination. Germline V CDR1 and CDR2: MNHEY, SVGEGT. Deletions cut 3 bases from V and 1 base from J, with 7 bases between. The CDR3 spans 14 residues. TCRdb called the 5' RACE reads again in MiXCR, with one record for every CDR3 protein. This table holds roughly 120,000 distinct CDR3 sequences, more than 6% found once. The sequencing here drew on CD4+ T cells sorted from PBMCs, taken approximately 11 days after the first yellow fever vaccination. The rearrangement joins TRBV6-2 or TRBV6-3 to TRBJ1-5; D unclear. The TCR comes from a man aged 18-30 years who received the YFV17D yellow fever vaccine. The CDR3 DNA is TGTGCCAGCAGTTATGGAGGGAGCAATCAGCCCCAGCATTTT. Its protein is CASSYGGSNQPQHF.